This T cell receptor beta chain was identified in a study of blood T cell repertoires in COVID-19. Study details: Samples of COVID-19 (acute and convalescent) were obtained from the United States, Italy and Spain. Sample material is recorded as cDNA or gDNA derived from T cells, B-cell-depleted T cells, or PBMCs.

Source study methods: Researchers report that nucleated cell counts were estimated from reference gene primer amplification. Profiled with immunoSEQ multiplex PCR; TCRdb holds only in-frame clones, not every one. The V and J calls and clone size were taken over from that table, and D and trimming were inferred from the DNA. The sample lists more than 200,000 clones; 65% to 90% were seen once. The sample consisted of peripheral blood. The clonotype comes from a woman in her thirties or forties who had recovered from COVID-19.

CDR3 loop: CASSPEYNSPLHF. For the CDR3, the DNA is TGTGCCAGCAGTCCGGAGTATAATTCACCCCTCCACTTT. This chain uses TRBV12-3 or TRBV12-4 with TRBJ1-6, with D unresolved. The CDR3 is 13 amino acids. V lost 5 bases, J lost 4 bases, and 6 bases lay in between.